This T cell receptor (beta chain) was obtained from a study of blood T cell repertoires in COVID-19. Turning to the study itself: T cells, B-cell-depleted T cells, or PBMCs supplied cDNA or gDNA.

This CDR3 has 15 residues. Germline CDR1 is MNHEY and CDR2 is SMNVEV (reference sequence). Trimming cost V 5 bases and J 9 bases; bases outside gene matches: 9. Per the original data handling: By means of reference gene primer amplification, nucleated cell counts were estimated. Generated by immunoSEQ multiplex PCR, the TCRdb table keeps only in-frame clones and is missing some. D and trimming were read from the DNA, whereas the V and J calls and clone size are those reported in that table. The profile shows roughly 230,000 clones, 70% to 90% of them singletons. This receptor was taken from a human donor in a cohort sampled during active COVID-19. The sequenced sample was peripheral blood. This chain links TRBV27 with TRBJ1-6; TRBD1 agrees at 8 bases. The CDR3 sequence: CASSLGQGFVSPLHF. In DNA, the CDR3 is TGTGCCAGCAGTCTTGGACAGGGTTTCGTTTCACCCCTCCACTTT.